This T cell receptor beta chain is from a study of T cell changes during pregnancy in multiple sclerosis. The method was immunoSEQ multiplex PCR; TCRdb's version includes in-frame clones alone and lacks a portion of them. The sample yields tens of thousands of clones, over 90% seen once. V lost 3 bases to trimming and J lost 0 bases, with 7 bases between them. This CDR3 is built from 14 residues. From germline, CDR1 is SGHNT and CDR2 YYREEE (reference sequence). A single count supports this clone. The chain combines TRBV5-4 with TRBJ1-3, with D possibly being TRBD1 (5 bases). This specimen was peripheral blood, taken in the third trimester of pregnancy. The sequence derives from a female donor with multiple sclerosis, enrolled in a pregnancy study. This chain's CDR3 is CASSSQGSGNTIYF. CDR3 DNA sequence: TGTGCCAGCAGCTCGCAGGGCTCTGGAAACACCATATATTTT. The entire variable domain, with the rest obtained from reference TRBV5-4 and TRBJ1-3, is as follows: ETGVTQSPTHLIKTRGQQVTLRCSSQSGHNTVSWYQQALGQGPQFIFQYYREEENGRGNFPPRFSGLQFPNYSSELNVNALELDDSALYLCASSSQGSGNTIYFGEGSWLTVV.